This T cell receptor beta chain was obtained from a study of lymphopenia after photon versus proton radiotherapy. Clones were sequenced by immunoSEQ multiplex PCR, and TCRdb holds only the in-frame ones, with some missing. The sample lists tens of thousands of clones, roughly 85% occurring once. The ends were cut back, 0 bases at V and 1 base at J, with 6 bases in the middle. The CDR3 covers 14 residues. The V gene's germline CDR1 is SGHAT and CDR2 FQNNGV. This clone was observed once. This sequence was found in a man aged 40-49 years with gastric cancer. The specimen was peripheral blood, collected from a patient treated with photon-based radiotherapy. J is TRBJ1-1 and V is TRBV11-2; a possible D gene is TRBD1 (6 bases). CDR3 coding DNA: TGTGCCAGCAGCTTAGAGACAGGGAACACTGAAGCTTTCTTT. Its translation is CASSLETGNTEAFF.